What follows are 13 T cell receptor beta chains derived from one specimen sequenced in a study of T cells in Graves' hyperthyroidism and ophthalmopathy. Amplified regions were TCR beta CDR3 sequences from RNA transcripts. First-round RT-PCR with HTBI primers amplified the TCR CDR3 region. TCRdb called the multiplex PCR reads again in MiXCR, with one record for every CDR3 protein. The table has around 250,000 distinct CDR3 sequences, approximately 24% seen once. Sample: blood. These receptors all come from a woman in her 40s with Graves' ophthalmopathy.

The rearrangement links TRBV28 to TRBJ2-7, with 12 bases matching TRBD2. V was clipped by 6 bases and J by 3 bases; unmatched bases: 9. CDR3 size: 16 residues. The germline V gene encodes CDR1 MDHEN and CDR2 SYDVKM. DNA of the CDR3: TGTGCCAGCAGCTCTCGACTAGCGGGAGTGGACTACGAGCAGTACTTC. Amino acid sequence: CASSSRLAGVDYEQYF.

As to this clonotype: One end of the junction varies from germline; a read error may be responsible. This chain connects TRBV11-2 to TRBJ2-7; D possibly uses TRBD1 or TRBD2 (5 bases each). CDR1 and CDR2 from the germline V gene are SGHAT and FQNNGV. This CDR3 has 11 residues. CDR3 DNA: TGTGCCAGCAGCCTTGGAAACAGGCGGGACTTC. It codes for CASSLGNRRDF.

This clonotype was seen a single time. V usage is TRBV7-2 and J usage is TRBJ2-6; the D is unclear. V dropped 1 base and J dropped 2 bases, with 6 bases sitting between them. The CDR3 loop spans 15 amino acids. From germline, CDR1 is SGHTA and CDR2 FQGNSA. The CDR3 coding sequence is TGTGCCAGCAGCTTAGTGGGGACTGGGGCCAACGTCCTGACTTTC. It codes for CASSLVGTGANVLTF.

The table lists this clonotype with many counts. This may come from a read error, since a much larger clone is one base off. A read error is likely, as this CDR3 ends without the conserved phenylalanine or tryptophan. The rearrangement uses TRBV27 and TRBJ1-1; a possible D gene is TRBD1 (5 bases). Germline CDR1 MNHEY, CDR2 SMNVEV (reference sequence). V was pared by 6 bases and J by 1 base, with 9 bases between. This CDR3 region has 13 residues. As DNA, the CDR3 is TGTGCCAGCAGGCCACAGGCGAACACTGAAGCTTTCCTT. It encodes CASRPQANTEAFL.

This clonotype was recorded many times. This chain uses TRBV13 with TRBJ2-3; D gene ambiguous. CDR3 length: 10 residues. The ends were cut back, 1 base at V and 7 bases at J, with 0 bases in the middle. Germline values: CDR1 PRHDT, CDR2 FYEKMQ (reference sequence). CDR3 amino acids: CASSLDTQYF. The CDR3 DNA reads as TGTGCCAGCAGCTTAGATACGCAGTATTTT.

There are many counts of this clonotype. The V call is TRBV4-2, the J call TRBJ2-7; TRBD2 matches at 11 bases. The CDR3 sequence is 14 residues long. The ends lost 5 bases at V and 7 bases at J; junction bases unmatched: 7. Germline V CDR1 and CDR2: LGHNA, YNFKEQ. CDR3 region: CASSVLAGGGEQYF. CDR3 bases: TGTGCCAGCAGCGTTCTAGCGGGAGGCGGAGAGCAGTACTTC.

Many counts were recorded for this clonotype. This chain connects TRBV6-5 to TRBJ2-5, with D hard to call. CDR3 length equals 14 residues. V gave up 0 bases and J gave up 1 base, with 6 bases separating them. Germline loops: CDR1 MNHEY, CDR2 SVGAGI. The CDR3, as DNA: TGTGCCAGCAGTTACTCGCAGATCCAAGAGACCCAGTACTTC. It is translated as CASSYSQIQETQYF.

V is TRBV6-1 and J is TRBJ1-2, with D unresolved. Trimming took off 7 bases at V and 5 bases at J, with 17 bases between the two ends. From germline, CDR1 is MNHNS and CDR2 SASEGT. The CDR3 covers 14 residues. CDR3 sequence (DNA): TGTGCCAGCACAGAGGACCGCTTTCGATATGGCTACACCTTC. Its translation is CASTEDRFRYGYTF.

This clonotype was counted ten times or more. J is TRBJ2-5 and V is TRBV19, with a tentative D call TRBD2 (6 bases). Germline CDR1 reads LNHDA; CDR2 reads SQIVND (reference sequence). V lost 8 bases and J lost 5, with 12 bases in between. The CDR3 covers 12 residues. The DNA of the CDR3 is TGTGCCAGTTCGTCCCGGGGGGAGACCCAGTACTTC. It translates to CASSSRGETQYF.

This clonotype showed up just once. One end of the junction is discordant with germline, which a read error may explain. The chain links TRBV7-7 to TRBJ2-5; D is possibly TRBD2 (6 bases). The CDR3 spans 14 residues. In germline, CDR1 is SSHAT, CDR2 FNYEAQ (reference sequence). This CDR3 is CASSSIGGQETQYF. CDR3 nucleotides: TGTGCTAGCAGCTCGATTGGGGGGCAAGAGACCCAGTACTTC.

This clonotype was seen at least ten times. V is TRBV12-3 or TRBV12-4 and J is TRBJ1-5; a possible D gene is TRBD1 (5 bases). The CDR3 sequence is 15 residues long. Trimming left V 4 bases short and J 11 bases short, with 21 bases between. The CDR3 is CASSYTYGGGKSQHF. For the CDR3, the DNA is TGTGCCAGCAGTTACACTTACGGGGGGGGAAAGTCCCAGCATTTT.

This clonotype appeared a few times. This may stem from a read error, because a much larger clone lies one nucleotide away. V usage is TRBV30 and J usage is TRBJ2-2; D gene unclear. The CDR3 runs 12 residues. Between the trimmed V and J ends, which lost 0 bases and 6 bases, there was a span of 5 bases. From germline, CDR1 is GTSNPN and CDR2 SVGIG (reference sequence). The CDR3, as DNA: TGTGCCTGGAGTGTATCGGCCGGGGAGCTGTTTTTT. Amino acid sequence: CAWSVSAGELFF.

The chain couples TRBV5-1 to TRBJ1-5; D is unclear. V lost 2 bases to trimming and J lost 10 bases, with 4 bases between them. This CDR3 has 10 amino acids. Germline-derived CDR1 and CDR2 are SGHRS and YFSETQ. CDR3 sequence: CASSFGPQHF. The CDR3 DNA reads as TGCGCCAGCAGCTTCGGACCCCAGCATTTT. Filled out from reference TRBV5-1 and TRBJ1-5, the complete variable domain reads KAGVTQTPRYLIKTRGQQVTLSCSPISGHRSVSWYQQTPGQGLQFLFEYFSETQRNKGNFPGRFSGRQFSNSRSEMNVSTLELGDSALYLCASSFGPQHFGDGTRLSIL.